Below, 5 T cell receptor beta chains from the same sample are listed, as sequenced in a study of blood T cell repertoires in COVID-19. Data came from immunoSEQ multiplex PCR; TCRdb stores just in-frame clones and leaves some out. The data hold roughly 140,000 clones, with about 85% observed a single time. Sequenced input: peripheral blood. These TCRs come from a woman between 55 and 75 years old with active or convalescent COVID-19.

The chain is built from TRBV7-2 and TRBJ2-1; 7 positions match TRBD2. J gave up 10 bases and V 5 bases, and 8 bases lay outside the gene matches. Germline CDR1 reads SGHTA; CDR2 reads FQGNSA. The CDR3 sequence is 13 residues long. CDR3 amino acids: CASSVGTTDEQFF. The CDR3 DNA reads as TGTGCCAGCAGCGTCGGGACTACCGACGAGCAGTTCTTC. The full variable domain, in which reference TRBV7-2 and TRBJ2-1 provide the parts outside the CDR3, is GAGVSQSPSNKVTEKGKDVELRCDPISGHTALYWYRQSLGQGLEFLIYFQGNSAPDKSGLPSDRFSAERTGGSVSTLTIQRTQQEDSAVYLCASSVGTTDEQFFGPGTRLTVL.

CDR3 sequence: CASSSGQGLAGNQPQHF. CDR3 bases: TGTGCCAGCAGTTCAGGACAGGGATTAGCTGGCAATCAGCCCCAGCATTTT. The chain is built from TRBV6-2 or TRBV6-3 and TRBJ1-5; 8 positions match TRBD1. The CDR3 loop spans 17 amino acids. V lost 4 bases and J lost 2; bases outside the gene matches: 10. The germline V gene encodes CDR1 MNHEY and CDR2 SVGEGT.

This clone was recorded once. The V and J genes are TRBV6-6 and TRBJ2-1; TRBD1 might be the D (5 bases). Germline values: CDR1 MNHNY, CDR2 SVGAGI (reference sequence). Trimming removed 0 bases at V and 9 bases at J, with 12 bases between. There are 14 residues in the CDR3. The CDR3 region has the DNA TGTGCCAGCAGTTACTCAGGGCAGGGTGGTGAGCAGTTCTTC. Translation gives CASSYSGQGGEQFF.

This chain connects TRBV12-5 to TRBJ2-5; 7 bases map to TRBD1. The junction had 0 bases not matched to a gene; V was cut back by 6 bases and J by 2 bases. Looked up from germline, CDR1 is LGHNT and CDR2 is FRNRAP. CDR3 length: 12 residues. For the CDR3, the DNA is TGTGCTAGTGGGGGACAGCAAGAGACCCAGTACTTC. Protein product: CASGGQQETQYF.

The chain combines TRBV6-5 with TRBJ1-5, with 9 bases identical to TRBD1. Germline V lookup: CDR1 MNHEY, CDR2 SVGAGI. This CDR3 contains 15 residues. The V and J ends lost 6 bases and 4 bases, in that order; junction bases with no gene match: 7. CDR3 bases: TGTGCCAGCAGAAAGGACAGGGGTGGGAATCAGCCCCAGCATTTT. As protein: CASRKDRGGNQPQHF.